This is a list of T cell receptor beta chains from one sample in a study of T cell clones after liver transplantation. The table came from immunoSEQ multiplex PCR; TCRdb's copy has only in-frame clones and leaves some out. The repertoire holds fewer than 45,000 clones, with 86% as singletons. The sequencing here drew on CD4+ T cells from blood, taken 24 months after liver transplant. These receptors were obtained from a human patient who received a liver transplant. T cells may partly derive from the graft donor. The CDR3 runs from the conserved cysteine through the conserved F or W. D genes are given only for firm matches. The listing skips clone size in some rows; elsewhere it reads once, few, many or a size class.

j_gene,abundance,v_gene,d_gene,CDR3aa,CDR3nt
TRBJ2-3,NA,TRBV7-9,TRBD1,CASSGQGGVGTDTQYF,TGTGCCAGCAGCGGACAGGGCGGGGTCGGCACAGATACGCAGTATTTT
TRBJ2-7,NA,TRBV6-6,NA,CASLTPGNYEQYF,TGTGCCAGCTTGACCCCAGGGAACTACGAGCAGTACTTC
TRBJ1-5,NA,TRBV18,NA,CASSPSANSNQPQHF,TGTGCCAGCTCACCTTCCGCGAATAGCAATCAGCCCCAGCATTTT
TRBJ2-5,NA,TRBV29-1,NA,CSADGLGIRETQYF,TGCAGCGCCGATGGGCTGGGGATCAGAGAGACCCAGTACTTC
TRBJ2-4,NA,TRBV7-2,NA,CASSLDPGASHLAKNIQYF,TGTGCCAGCAGCTTAGACCCAGGGGCATCCCACTTAGCCAAAAACATTCAGTACTTC
TRBJ2-7,NA,TRBV9,NA,CASSGFVGGEQYF,TGTGCCAGCAGCGGCTTTGTTGGAGGCGAGCAGTACTTC
TRBJ2-5,NA,TRBV7-9,TRBD1,CASSTRTGRQETQYF,TGTGCCAGCAGCACCCGGACAGGGCGACAAGAGACCCAGTACTTC
TRBJ2-1,NA,TRBV6-6,TRBD2,CASGAGGGPYNEQFF,TGTGCCAGCGGAGCGGGAGGGGGCCCCTACAATGAGCAGTTCTTC
TRBJ2-7,NA,TRBV19,NA,CASSRTVISYEQYF,TGTGCCAGTAGTAGGACAGTGATCTCCTACGAGCAGTACTTC
TRBJ2-1,NA,TRBV19,TRBD1,CASSLRGPNNEQFF,TGTGCCAGTAGCCTCAGGGGGCCCAACAATGAGCAGTTCTTC
TRBJ1-1,NA,TRBV18,NA,CASSPLEVTGNTEAFF,TGTGCCAGCTCACCACTAGAAGTGACAGGGAACACTGAAGCTTTCTTT
TRBJ1-5,few,TRBV28,NA,CASRLSQGSNQPQHF,TGTGCCAGCAGATTGTCACAGGGTAGCAATCAGCCCCAGCATTTT
TRBJ1-1,NA,TRBV9,NA,CASSVELSTEAFF,TGTGCCAGCAGCGTAGAGTTAAGCACTGAAGCTTTCTTT
TRBJ2-3,NA,TRBV7-3,TRBD2,CASSSYDLAGGRDTQYF,TGTGCCAGCAGCTCCTACGACCTAGCGGGGGGGCGAGATACGCAGTATTTT
TRBJ1-1,NA,TRBV18,TRBD1,CASGGTANTEAFF,TGTGCCAGCGGAGGGACAGCGAACACTGAAGCTTTCTTT
TRBJ1-4,NA,TRBV5-1,TRBD1,CASSVTGGQEKLFF,TGCGCCAGCAGCGTGACAGGGGGCCAGGAAAAACTGTTTTTT
TRBJ2-2,NA,TRBV5-1,NA,CASSLAVSGGTGELFF,TGCGCCAGCAGCTTGGCTGTATCCGGAGGGACCGGGGAGCTGTTTTTT
TRBJ2-2,NA,TRBV7-2,NA,CASSFSFGGTGELFF,TGTGCCAGCAGCTTCTCATTTGGCGGCACCGGGGAGCTGTTTTTT
TRBJ2-1,NA,TRBV10-2,TRBD2,CASRLAGGNEQFF,TGCGCCAGCAGATTAGCGGGAGGTAATGAGCAGTTCTTC
TRBJ1-1,NA,TRBV29-1,NA,CSARTAQNTEAFF,TGCAGCGCCCGGACAGCTCAGAACACTGAAGCTTTCTTT
TRBJ2-1,NA,TRBV7-3,TRBD2,CASSLAGGNEQFF,TGTGCCAGCAGTCTAGCGGGGGGAAATGAGCAGTTCTTC
TRBJ2-7,NA,TRBV7-8,TRBD2,CASSPETAGVYEQYF,TGTGCCAGCAGCCCGGAGACAGCGGGGGTGTACGAGCAGTACTTC
TRBJ1-1,NA,TRBV7-2,NA,CASSALQGRTEAFF,TGTGCCAGCAGCGCCCTACAGGGTAGGACTGAAGCTTTCTTT
TRBJ2-7,NA,TRBV29-1,TRBD1,CSVLGQGLHEQYF,TGCAGCGTGCTGGGACAGGGGTTACACGAGCAGTACTTC
TRBJ1-5,few,TRBV5-1,NA,CASSLDSYQPQHF,TGCGCCAGCAGCTTGGACAGCTATCAGCCCCAGCATTTT
TRBJ1-4,NA,TRBV5-1,TRBD1,CASSLVGTGNEKLFF,TGCGCCAGCAGCTTGGTGGGGACAGGAAATGAAAAACTGTTTTTT
TRBJ2-1,NA,TRBV5-4,TRBD2,CASSLRSGFYNEQFF,TGTGCCAGCAGCTTGCGTAGCGGGTTCTACAATGAGCAGTTCTTC
TRBJ2-2,NA,TRBV6-5,NA,CASSYSRTNTGELFF,TGTGCCAGCAGTTACTCGAGAACGAACACCGGGGAGCTGTTTTTT
TRBJ1-4,NA,TRBV19,NA,CASSIQGSGEKLFF,TGTGCCAGTAGTATTCAGGGCTCAGGAGAAAAACTGTTTTTT
TRBJ2-7,NA,TRBV7-8,NA,CASSLAGNTYEQYF,TGTGCCAGCAGCTTAGCAGGGAATACCTACGAGCAGTACTTC
TRBJ2-7,NA,TRBV19,TRBD1,CASSTPGTAKAYEQYF,TGTGCCAGTAGTACCCCCGGGACAGCGAAGGCCTACGAGCAGTACTTC
TRBJ2-7,NA,TRBV18,TRBD2,CASSPRGLAGGQSHEQYF,TGTGCCAGCTCACCACGGGGACTAGCGGGGGGGCAGTCCCACGAGCAGTACTTC
TRBJ1-4,once,TRBV7-9,NA,CASSFQGLSEKLFF,TGTGCCAGCAGCTTCCAGGGGCTAAGTGAAAAACTGTTTTTT
TRBJ2-7,NA,TRBV23-1,TRBD2,CGLYRSGSPTTYEQYF,TGCGGGCTGTACCGGAGCGGGAGCCCAACCACCTACGAGCAGTACTTC
TRBJ2-2,NA,TRBV18,NA,CASSNSGANTGELFF,TGTGCCAGCTCAAACTCAGGAGCGAACACCGGGGAGCTGTTTTTT
TRBJ1-1,NA,TRBV28,NA,CAASDGSMNTEAFF,TGTGCCGCATCGGATGGTTCTATGAACACTGAAGCTTTCTTT
TRBJ1-1,NA,TRBV18,NA,CASSPLGRGNTEAFF,TGTGCCAGCTCACCACTGGGCAGGGGGAACACTGAAGCTTTCTTT
TRBJ1-1,NA,TRBV7-9,NA,CASSLTPPGVTEAFF,TGTGCCAGCAGCTTGACTCCCCCTGGGGTTACTGAAGCTTTCTTT
TRBJ2-2,NA,TRBV5-4,NA,CASSRLGGSTGELFF,TGTGCCAGCAGCCGCCTAGGGGGGAGCACCGGGGAGCTGTTTTTT
TRBJ1-4,NA,TRBV25-1,TRBD1,CASSVGTGGEKLFF,TGTGCCAGCAGTGTCGGGACAGGGGGTGAAAAACTGTTTTTT
TRBJ1-5,NA,TRBV21-1,NA,CASSKHPQHF,TGTGCCAGCAGCAAACACCCCCAGCATTTT
TRBJ1-3,NA,TRBV27,NA,CASRSVGTAISGNTIYF,TGTGCCAGCAGATCAGTCGGGACCGCTATCTCTGGAAACACCATATATTTT
TRBJ2-7,NA,TRBV4-1,TRBD2,CASSRLAGRDYKQYF,TGCGCCAGCAGCCGCTTGGCGGGGCGGGACTATAAGCAGTACTTC